The TCR beta chain under discussion was sequenced for a study of cytomegalovirus exposure and HLA in healthy donors. Study observations and caveats: Productive status was seen about 87% or about 30% of the time for most TCR beta V segments in an earlier analysis.

As regards this clone: What it binds is unknown.

The CDR3 loop spans 15 amino acids. The germline V gene has CDR1 MRHNA and CDR2 SNTAGT. Trimming at V came to 3 bases and at J to 4 bases, leaving 8 bases not matched to a gene. Researchers ran the PCR with 60 Vbeta and 13 Jbeta primers. The assay was immunoSEQ multiplex PCR, and TCRdb's table has in-frame clones only and misses some. The sample has about 120,000 clones; 65% to 80% are singletons. The rearrangement links TRBV6-4 to TRBJ2-7; TRBD2 aligns across 8 bases. The sequenced sample consisted of PBMCs. This TCR was recovered from a man aged 40-55 years in good health and CMV-seropositive. In DNA form, the CDR3 reads TGTGCCAGCAGTGAGATGGCGGGGGGCGGTTACGAGCAGTACTTC. This gives the protein CASSEMAGGGYEQYF.